The clone carrying this T cell receptor beta chain was counted between two and nine times. Its antigen remains unknown. The entry originates in a study of OX40 agonist ivuxolimab in advanced cancers. Turning to the study itself: Administration of intravenous ivuxolimab to patients occurred every 2 weeks at 0.01 to 10 mg/kg.

Trimming removed 0 bases from V and 5 bases from J, with 8 bases in between. The CDR3 is 15 residues long. Germline assignment: CDR1 KGHSH and CDR2 LQKENI. Data came from immunoSEQ multiplex PCR; TCRdb stores just in-frame clones and leaves some out. The sample includes about 70,000 clones, 86% seen only once; the top ten take about 6.9%. Findings and caveats of the study: At 0.1 to 3.0 mg/kg and by week 6, clonal expansion occurred in CD4+ and CD8+ blood T cells.

This material consisted of CD4+ or CD8+ T cells sorted from blood, taken in a trial of the OX40 agonist ivuxolimab. The V gene is TRBV18, the J gene TRBJ1-6; tentatively, D is TRBD1 (6 bases). The sequence derives from an adult with an advanced solid tumor such as melanoma, head and neck, liver or kidney cancer. The CDR3 nucleotides are TGTGCCAGCTCACCACCACAGGGCCATAATTCACCCCTCCACTTT. It encodes CASSPPQGHNSPLHF.